These T cell receptor beta chains were read from a single sample in a study of T cells after yellow fever vaccination. One entry per CDR3 protein results from TCRdb running MiXCR on the 5' RACE reads. The sample includes about 96,000 distinct CDR3 sequences, about 8.4% of them seen just once. The sample consisted of CD8+ T cells not binding an NS4B(214-222) dextramer, sorted from PBMCs, taken roughly 15 days after the first yellow fever vaccination. The receptors stem from a man aged 18 to 30 who received the YFV17D yellow fever vaccine. CDR3s include the opening cysteine and the closing phenylalanine or tryptophan. Rows give clone size only sometimes, using once, few, many, or a class for an expanded clone.

v_gene: TRBV12-3/TRBV12-4
j_gene: TRBJ1-1
abundance: few
CDR3aa: CASRVGQEAFF

v_gene: TRBV6-2/TRBV6-3
j_gene: TRBJ2-5
abundance: -
CDR3aa: CASSLVGGILETQYF

v_gene: TRBV4-1
j_gene: TRBJ1-1
abundance: -
CDR3aa: CASSLMGRPMNTEAFF

v_gene: TRBV29-1
j_gene: TRBJ2-1
abundance: many
CDR3aa: CSVEEPGLVYNEQFF

v_gene: TRBV27
j_gene: TRBJ2-1
abundance: -
CDR3aa: CASSLFSSSYNEQFF

v_gene: TRBV4-3
j_gene: TRBJ2-4
abundance: few
CDR3aa: CASSRGTGGRAKNIQYF

v_gene: TRBV7-2
j_gene: TRBJ1-2
abundance: -
CDR3aa: CASSPRTVRYGYTF

v_gene: TRBV19
j_gene: TRBJ1-2
abundance: many
CDR3aa: CASRRSPMAGYTF

v_gene: TRBV29-1
j_gene: TRBJ2-5
abundance: -
CDR3aa: CSAEIGGRETQYF

v_gene: TRBV7-8
j_gene: TRBJ2-5
abundance: few
CDR3aa: CASSLAFETQYF

v_gene: TRBV9
j_gene: TRBJ2-5
abundance: many
CDR3aa: CASSVDGSQETQYF

v_gene: TRBV6-5
j_gene: TRBJ2-5
abundance: -
CDR3aa: CASSYTGTFQETQYF

v_gene: TRBV30
j_gene: TRBJ2-1
abundance: -
CDR3aa: CAWSTGVDEQFF

v_gene: TRBV7-6
j_gene: TRBJ2-7
abundance: -
CDR3aa: CASSPFRVHEQYF

v_gene: TRBV10-2
j_gene: TRBJ2-7
abundance: few
CDR3aa: CASRTGTDYEQYF

v_gene: TRBV12-3/TRBV12-4
j_gene: TRBJ1-5
abundance: few
CDR3aa: CASSRTLGYQPQHF

v_gene: TRBV27
j_gene: TRBJ1-1
abundance: -
CDR3aa: CASKTDMNTEAFF

v_gene: TRBV12-3/TRBV12-4
j_gene: TRBJ1-2
abundance: few
CDR3aa: CASQISLSQGYGYTF

v_gene: TRBV7-2
j_gene: TRBJ1-3
abundance: -
CDR3aa: CASSSPLAGRNTIYF

v_gene: TRBV14
j_gene: TRBJ2-4
abundance: many
CDR3aa: CASSQGVSKNIQYF

v_gene: TRBV7-4
j_gene: TRBJ2-3
abundance: few
CDR3aa: CASSLAVSQVVGDTQYF

v_gene: TRBV7-9
j_gene: TRBJ2-5
abundance: few
CDR3aa: CASTKAQGREETQYF

v_gene: TRBV4-3
j_gene: TRBJ1-4
abundance: few
CDR3aa: CASSQDPQGMNEKLFF

v_gene: TRBV7-8
j_gene: TRBJ2-3
abundance: many
CDR3aa: CASSLGYAGGTDTQYF

v_gene: TRBV2
j_gene: TRBJ1-3
abundance: few
CDR3aa: CASSYWDNSGNTIYF

v_gene: TRBV25-1
j_gene: TRBJ2-2
abundance: few
CDR3aa: CASSEKIDANTGELFF

v_gene: TRBV29-1
j_gene: TRBJ2-2
abundance: -
CDR3aa: CSVDLGQGNTGELFF

v_gene: TRBV7-9
j_gene: TRBJ2-1
abundance: few
CDR3aa: CASSPTGHDQFF

v_gene: TRBV20-1
j_gene: TRBJ2-1
abundance: -
CDR3aa: CSARWTRSSYNEQFF

v_gene: TRBV30
j_gene: TRBJ2-1
abundance: -
CDR3aa: CAWSLDSSYNEQFF

v_gene: TRBV6-5
j_gene: TRBJ2-7
abundance: -
CDR3aa: CASSFGQALPYEQYF

v_gene: TRBV4-3
j_gene: TRBJ1-1
abundance: -
CDR3aa: CASSQGQGANTEAFF